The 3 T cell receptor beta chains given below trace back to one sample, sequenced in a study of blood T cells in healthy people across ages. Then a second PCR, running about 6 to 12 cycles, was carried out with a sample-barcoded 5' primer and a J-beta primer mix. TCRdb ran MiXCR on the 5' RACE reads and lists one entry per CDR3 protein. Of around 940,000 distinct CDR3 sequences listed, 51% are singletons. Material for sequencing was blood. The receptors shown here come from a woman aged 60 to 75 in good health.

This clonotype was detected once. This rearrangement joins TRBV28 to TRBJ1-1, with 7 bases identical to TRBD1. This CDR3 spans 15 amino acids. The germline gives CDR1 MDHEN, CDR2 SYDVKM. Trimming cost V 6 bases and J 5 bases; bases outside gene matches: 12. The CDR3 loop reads CASSPDRQGETEAFF. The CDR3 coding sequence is TGTGCCAGCAGCCCTGACCGACAGGGCGAAACTGAAGCTTTCTTT.

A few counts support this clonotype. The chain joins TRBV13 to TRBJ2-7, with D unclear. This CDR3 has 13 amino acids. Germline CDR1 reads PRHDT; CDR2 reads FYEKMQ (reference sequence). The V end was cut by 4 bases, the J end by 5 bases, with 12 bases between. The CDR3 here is CASSSAGVHEQYF. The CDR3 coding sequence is TGTGCCAGCAGCTCTGCTGGGGTCCACGAGCAGTACTTC.

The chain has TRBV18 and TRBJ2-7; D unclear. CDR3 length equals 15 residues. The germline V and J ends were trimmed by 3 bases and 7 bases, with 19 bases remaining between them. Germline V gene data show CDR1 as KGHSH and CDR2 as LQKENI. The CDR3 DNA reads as TGTGCCAGCTCACCCTACATGGGTCAAGGGAATGAGCAGTACTTC. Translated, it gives CASSPYMGQGNEQYF.